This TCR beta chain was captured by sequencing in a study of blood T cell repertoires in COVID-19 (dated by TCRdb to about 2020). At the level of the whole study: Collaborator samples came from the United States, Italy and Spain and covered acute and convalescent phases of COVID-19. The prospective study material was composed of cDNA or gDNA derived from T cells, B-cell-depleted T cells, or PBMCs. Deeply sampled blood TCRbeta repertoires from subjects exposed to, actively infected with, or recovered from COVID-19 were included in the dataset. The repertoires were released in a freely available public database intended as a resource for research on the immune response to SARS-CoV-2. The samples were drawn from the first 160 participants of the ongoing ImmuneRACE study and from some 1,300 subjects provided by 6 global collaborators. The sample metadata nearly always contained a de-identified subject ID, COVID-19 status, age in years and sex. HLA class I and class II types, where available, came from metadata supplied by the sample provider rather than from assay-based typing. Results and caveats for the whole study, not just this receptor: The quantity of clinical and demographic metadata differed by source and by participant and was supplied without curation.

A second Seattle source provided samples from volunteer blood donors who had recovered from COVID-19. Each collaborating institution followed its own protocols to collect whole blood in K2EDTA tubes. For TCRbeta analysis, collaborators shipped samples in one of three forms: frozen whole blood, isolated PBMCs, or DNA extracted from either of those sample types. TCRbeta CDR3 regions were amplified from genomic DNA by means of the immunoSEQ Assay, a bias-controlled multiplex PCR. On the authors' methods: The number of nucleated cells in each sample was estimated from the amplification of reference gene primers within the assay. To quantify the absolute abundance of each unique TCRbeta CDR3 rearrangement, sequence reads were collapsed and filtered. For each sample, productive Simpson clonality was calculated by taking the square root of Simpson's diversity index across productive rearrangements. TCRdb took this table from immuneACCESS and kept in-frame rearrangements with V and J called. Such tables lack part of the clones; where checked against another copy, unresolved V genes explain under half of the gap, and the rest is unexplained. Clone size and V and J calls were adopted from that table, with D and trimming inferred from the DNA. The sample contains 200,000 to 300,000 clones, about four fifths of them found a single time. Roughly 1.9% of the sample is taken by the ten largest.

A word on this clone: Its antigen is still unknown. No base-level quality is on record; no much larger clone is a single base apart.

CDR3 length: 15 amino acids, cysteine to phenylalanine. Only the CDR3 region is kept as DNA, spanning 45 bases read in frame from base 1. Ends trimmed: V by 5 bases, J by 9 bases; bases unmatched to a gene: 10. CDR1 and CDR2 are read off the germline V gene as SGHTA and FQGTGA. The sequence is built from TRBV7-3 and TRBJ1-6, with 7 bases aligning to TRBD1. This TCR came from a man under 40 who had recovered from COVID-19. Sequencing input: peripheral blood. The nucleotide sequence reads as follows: TGTGCCAGCAGCCCCTCAGCAGGGGGAGGTTCACCCCTCCACTTT. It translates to CASSPSAGGGSPLHF.